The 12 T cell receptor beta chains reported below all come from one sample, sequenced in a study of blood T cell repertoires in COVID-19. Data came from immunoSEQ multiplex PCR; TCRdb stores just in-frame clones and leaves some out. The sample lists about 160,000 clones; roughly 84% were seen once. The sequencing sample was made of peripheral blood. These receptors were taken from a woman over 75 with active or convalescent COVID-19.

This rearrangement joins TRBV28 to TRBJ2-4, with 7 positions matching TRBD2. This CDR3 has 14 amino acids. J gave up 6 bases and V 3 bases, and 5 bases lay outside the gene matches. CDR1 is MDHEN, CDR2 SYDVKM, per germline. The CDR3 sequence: CASSFPASGNIQYF. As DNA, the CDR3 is TGTGCCAGCAGTTTCCCTGCTAGCGGAAACATTCAGTACTTC.

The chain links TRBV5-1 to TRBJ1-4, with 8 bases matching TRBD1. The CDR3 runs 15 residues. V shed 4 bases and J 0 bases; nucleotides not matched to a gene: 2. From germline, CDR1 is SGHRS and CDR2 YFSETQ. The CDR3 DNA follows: TGCGCCAGCAGCGGACAGGGTCCAACTAATGAAAAACTGTTTTTT. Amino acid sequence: CASSGQGPTNEKLFF.

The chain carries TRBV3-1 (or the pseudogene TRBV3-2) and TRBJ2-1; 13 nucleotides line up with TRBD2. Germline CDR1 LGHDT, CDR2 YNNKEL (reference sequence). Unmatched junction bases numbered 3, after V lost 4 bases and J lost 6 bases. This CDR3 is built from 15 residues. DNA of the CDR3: TGTGCCAGCAGCCGGACTAGCGGGAGACGCAATGAGCAGTTCTTC. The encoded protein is CASSRTSGRRNEQFF.

The CDR3 region is CASSQGGAGLNTIYF. In DNA, the CDR3 is TGTGCCAGCAGCCAAGGGGGTGCGGGCTTAAACACCATATATTTT. The chain joins TRBV3-1 (or the pseudogene TRBV3-2) to TRBJ1-3; D is ambiguous. Germline CDR1 LGHDT, CDR2 YNNKEL (reference sequence). The CDR3 covers 15 residues. V was clipped by 1 base and J by 6 bases, with 13 bases between them.

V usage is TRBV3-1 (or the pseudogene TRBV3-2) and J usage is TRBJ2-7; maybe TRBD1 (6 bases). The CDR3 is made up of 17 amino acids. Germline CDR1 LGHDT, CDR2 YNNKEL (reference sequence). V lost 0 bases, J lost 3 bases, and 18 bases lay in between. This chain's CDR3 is CASSQDLGQGRFYEQYF. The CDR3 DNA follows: TGTGCCAGCAGCCAAGATCTTGGGCAGGGGCGGTTCTACGAGCAGTACTTC.

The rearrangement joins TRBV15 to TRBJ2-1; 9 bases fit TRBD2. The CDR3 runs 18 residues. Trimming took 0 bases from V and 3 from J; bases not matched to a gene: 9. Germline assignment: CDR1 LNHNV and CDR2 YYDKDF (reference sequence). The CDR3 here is CATSRDWGSGRNYNEQFF. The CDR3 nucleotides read TGTGCCACCAGCAGAGACTGGGGGAGCGGGAGGAACTACAATGAGCAGTTCTTC.

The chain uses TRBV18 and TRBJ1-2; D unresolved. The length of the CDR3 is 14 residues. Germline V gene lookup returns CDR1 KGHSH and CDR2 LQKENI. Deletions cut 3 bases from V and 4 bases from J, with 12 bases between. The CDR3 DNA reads TGTGCCAGCTCACCCGGGAGGTTAGGCTATGGCTACACCTTC. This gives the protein CASSPGRLGYGYTF.

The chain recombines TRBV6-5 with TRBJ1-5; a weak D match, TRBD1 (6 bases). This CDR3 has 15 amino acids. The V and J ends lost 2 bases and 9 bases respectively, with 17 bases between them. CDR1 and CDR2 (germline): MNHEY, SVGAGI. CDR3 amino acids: CASSYGQGVGGPQHF. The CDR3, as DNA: TGTGCCAGCAGTTACGGCCAAGGGGTAGGGGGGCCCCAGCATTTT.

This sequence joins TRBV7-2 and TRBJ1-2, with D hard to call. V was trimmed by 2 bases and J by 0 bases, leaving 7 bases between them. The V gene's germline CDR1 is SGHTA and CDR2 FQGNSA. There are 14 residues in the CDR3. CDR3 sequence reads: CASSLRSANYGYTF. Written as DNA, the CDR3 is TGTGCCAGCAGCTTACGTTCTGCTAACTATGGCTACACCTTC.

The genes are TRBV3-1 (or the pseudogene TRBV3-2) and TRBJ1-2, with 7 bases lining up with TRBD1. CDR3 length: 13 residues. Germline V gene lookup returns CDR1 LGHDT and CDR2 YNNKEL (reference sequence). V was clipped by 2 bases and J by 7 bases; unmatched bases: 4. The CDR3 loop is CASSQNRGRGYTF. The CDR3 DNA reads TGTGCCAGCAGCCAAAACAGGGGTCGTGGCTACACCTTC.

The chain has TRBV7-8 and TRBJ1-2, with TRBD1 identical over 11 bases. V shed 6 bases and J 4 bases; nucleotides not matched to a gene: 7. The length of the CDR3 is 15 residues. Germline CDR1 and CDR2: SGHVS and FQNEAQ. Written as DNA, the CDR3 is TGTGCCAGCAGTCGGACAGGGGGCTCGGTCTATGGCTACACCTTC. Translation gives CASSRTGGSVYGYTF.

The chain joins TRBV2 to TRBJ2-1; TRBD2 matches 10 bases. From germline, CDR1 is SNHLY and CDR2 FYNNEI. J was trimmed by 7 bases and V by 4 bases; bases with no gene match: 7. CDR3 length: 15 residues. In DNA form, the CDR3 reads TGTGCCAGCAGTGTAATACCTAGCGGGAGTAATGAGCAGTTCTTC. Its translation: CASSVIPSGSNEQFF. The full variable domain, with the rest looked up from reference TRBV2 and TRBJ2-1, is EPEVTQTPSHQVTQMGQEVILRCVPISNHLYFYWYRQILGQKVEFLVSFYNNEISEKSEIFDDQFSVERPDGSNFTLKIRSTKLEDSAMYFCASSVIPSGSNEQFFGPGTRLTVL.